This TCR beta chain comes out of a study of T cells in tumors after PD-1 blockade. Across the whole study: Patients received pembrolizumab 200 mg every 3 weeks or cemiplimab 350 mg every 2 weeks. Some patients also took daily vismodegib 150 mg during anti-PD-1 treatment.

The germline gives CDR1 SGHNT, CDR2 YENEEA. The V segment lost 5 bases and the J segment 4 bases; nucleotides outside the gene matches: 15. The CDR3 totals 18 residues. Measured with immunoSEQ multiplex PCR; TCRdb has only the in-frame clones, and not every one. The sample contains almost 35,000 clones, approximately 73% of which appear only once. Notes on this clone: This sample also contains other DNA sequences that code for the same CDR3.

This receptor was taken from a human donor with basal cell carcinoma. The chain uses TRBV11-3 and TRBJ2-2; 8 bases fit TRBD2. The sample in question was PBMCs, obtained after anti-PD-1 treatment. CDR3 amino acids: CASSTRASGGRLTGELFF. The DNA for the CDR3 is TGTGCCAGCAGCACGCGGGCCAGCGGGGGCCGTCTCACCGGGGAGCTGTTTTTT.